The 14 T cell receptor beta chains presented below share a single source sample, sequenced in a study of OX40 agonist ivuxolimab in advanced cancers. Sequencing used immunoSEQ multiplex PCR; TCRdb keeps in-frame clones, though not all of them. Of about 93,000 clones listed, under 95% are singletons. This specimen was CD4+ or CD8+ T cells sorted from blood, taken in a trial of the OX40 agonist ivuxolimab. All receptors come from an adult with an advanced solid tumor such as melanoma, head and neck, liver or kidney cancer.

This clone was observed once. The V call is TRBV7-3, the J call TRBJ2-5; D may be TRBD1 (5 bases). The CDR3 is made up of 13 amino acids. V gave up 0 bases and J gave up 9 bases, with 11 bases separating them. Germline V gene lookup returns CDR1 SGHTA and CDR2 FQGTGA. The CDR3 here is CASSLTLTAPQYF. The CDR3 DNA reads as TGTGCCAGCAGCTTAACCCTGACAGCACCCCAGTACTTC. Full variable domain (remainder filled in from reference TRBV7-3 and TRBJ2-5): GAGVSQTPSNKVTEKGKYVELRCDPISGHTALYWYRQSLGQGPEFLIYFQGTGAADDSGLPNDRFFAVRPEGSVSTLKIQRTERGDSAVYLCASSLTLTAPQYFGPGTRLLVL.

The genes are TRBV9 and TRBJ2-5; 10 nucleotides line up with TRBD2. The germline gives CDR1 SGDLS, CDR2 YYNGEE. The CDR3 runs to 16 residues. With V trimmed by 3 bases and J by 2 bases, 7 bases remained unmatched. CDR3 DNA sequence: TGTGCCAGCAGCGATACCGGGACTAGCGAACAAGAGACCCAGTACTTC. Amino acid sequence: CASSDTGTSEQETQYF.

J is TRBJ2-1 and V is TRBV19; TRBD1 is a possible D gene (6 bases). CDR3 length equals 15 residues. Germline loops: CDR1 LNHDA, CDR2 SQIVND (reference sequence). Trimming pared 0 bases from V and 4 bases from J, leaving 10 bases between. The CDR3: CASSIDRGGYNEQFF. The CDR3 DNA sequence: TGTGCCAGTAGTATAGACAGGGGTGGATACAATGAGCAGTTCTTC.

This chain connects TRBV7-6 to TRBJ2-3, with 12 positions matching TRBD2. Trimming at V came to 2 bases and at J to 6 bases, leaving 9 bases not matched to a gene. The CDR3 totals 17 residues. Germline assignment: CDR1 SGHVS and CDR2 FNYEAQ. In nucleotides, the CDR3 is TGTGCCAGCAGCTTATCTGGGACTAGCGGGTCTCGGGATACGCAGTATTTT. Translation: CASSLSGTSGSRDTQYF. Full variable domain (outside the CDR3, taken from reference TRBV7-6 and TRBJ2-3): GAGVSQSPRYKVTKRGQDVALRCDPISGHVSLYWYRQALGQGPEFLTYFNYEAQQDKSGLPNDRFSAERPEGSISTLTIQRTEQRDSAMYRCASSLSGTSGSRDTQYFGPGTRLTVL.

The chain carries TRBV7-8 and TRBJ2-3, with D unclear. The CDR3 extends over 11 amino acids. In germline, CDR1 is SGHVS, CDR2 FQNEAQ. The ends were cut back, 2 bases at V and 3 bases at J, with 0 bases in the middle. The CDR3 DNA follows: TGTGCCAGCAGCTTAACAGATACGCAGTATTTT. Translation gives CASSLTDTQYF. The full variable domain, rest sourced from reference TRBV7-8 and TRBJ2-3, is GAGVSQSPRYKVAKRGQDVALRCDPISGHVSLFWYQQALGQGPEFLTYFQNEAQLDKSGLPSDRFFAERPEGSVSTLKIQRTQQEDSAVYLCASSLTDTQYFGPGTRLTVL.

The chain uses TRBV30 and TRBJ2-6; tentatively, D is TRBD1 or TRBD2 (5 bases each). Germline-derived CDR1 and CDR2 are GTSNPN and SVGIG (reference sequence). Trimming cost V 2 bases and J 4 bases, with 9 bases left between them. The CDR3 consists of 14 residues. The CDR3, as DNA: TGTGCCTGGAGTAGAGGGGTCGGGGCCAACGTCCTGACTTTC. Its protein is CAWSRGVGANVLTF.

The chain carries TRBV14 and TRBJ2-3, with D maybe TRBD2 (6 bases). Per germline, CDR1 SGHDN and CDR2 FVKESK. There are 14 residues in the CDR3. Trimming removed 1 base from V and 6 bases from J, with 11 bases in between. CDR3 in amino acids: CASSQVAARDTQYF. The CDR3 DNA reads TGTGCCAGCAGCCAAGTAGCGGCCAGGGATACGCAGTATTTT.

The chain has TRBV7-2 and TRBJ1-2; a possible D gene is TRBD1 (6 bases). The CDR3 extends over 13 amino acids. Germline lookup yields CDR1 SGHTA and CDR2 FQGNSA. V was shortened by 4 bases and J by 5 bases, with 11 bases between the two germline ends. The CDR3 DNA reads TGTGCCAGCAGCTCGTCGACAGGATATGGCTACACCTTC. Translation gives CASSSSTGYGYTF.

The genes are TRBV6-8 and TRBJ2-7; tentatively, D is TRBD1 (5 bases). The CDR3 extends over 12 amino acids. Trimming removed 6 bases from V and 6 bases from J, with 12 bases in between. The germline V gene has CDR1 MNHGY and CDR2 SAAAGT. CDR3 in DNA: TGTGCCAGCAGAGCCCCAAGGGGCGAGCAGTACTTC. It encodes CASRAPRGEQYF.

V is TRBV14 and J is TRBJ2-1; TRBD2 agrees at 9 bases. Looked up from germline, CDR1 is SGHDN and CDR2 is FVKESK. This CDR3 comprises 19 residues. J was trimmed by 4 bases and V by 1 base; bases with no gene match: 14. Here the CDR3 reads CASSQAAAGGQGRYNEQFF. In DNA, the CDR3 is TGTGCCAGCAGCCAAGCCGCAGCGGGAGGCCAGGGGAGATACAATGAGCAGTTCTTC.

This chain joins TRBV11-3 and TRBJ1-2; TRBD1 aligns across 9 bases. The CDR3 is made up of 14 amino acids. CDR1 is SGHNT, CDR2 YENEEA, per germline. Trimming at V came to 4 bases and at J to 6 bases, leaving 6 bases not matched to a gene. CDR3 coding DNA: TGTGCCAGCAGCTCCCGACAGGGGGAGGATGGCTACACCTTC. Amino acid sequence: CASSSRQGEDGYTF.

The rearrangement links TRBV2 to TRBJ2-3; no firm D call. Trimming pared 5 bases from V and 2 bases from J, leaving 8 bases between. This CDR3 is 13 amino acids long. Germline values: CDR1 SNHLY, CDR2 FYNNEI. CDR3 in amino acids: CASSSRLTDTQYF. The CDR3, as DNA: TGTGCCAGCAGTAGTAGACTCACAGATACGCAGTATTTT.

V gene TRBV5-5 combines with J gene TRBJ2-7; 11 bases are a match to TRBD2. With V trimmed by 4 bases and J by 2 bases, 5 bases remained unmatched. The CDR3 covers 15 residues. Germline values: CDR1 SGHKS, CDR2 YYEKEE (reference sequence). This CDR3 is CASSELAGGPYEQYF. CDR3 nucleotide sequence: TGTGCCAGCAGCGAGCTAGCGGGAGGCCCCTACGAGCAGTACTTC.

This chain joins TRBV7-2 and TRBJ1-6; 7 bases map to TRBD1. Germline CDR1 is SGHTA and CDR2 is FQGNSA. The V segment lost 5 bases and the J segment 16 bases; nucleotides outside the gene matches: 8. This CDR3 is built from 12 residues. The CDR3 bases are TGTGCCAGCAGCCTTGGGTCGGACAGGCTCCACTTT. Encoded protein: CASSLGSDRLHF.